This T cell receptor beta chain emerged from a study of regulatory T cells in long-lasting Graves disease. Libraries of TCR beta came from iRepertoire HTBI primers plus Arm-PCR of CDR3 regions. TCRdb analysed the multiplex PCR reads with MiXCR anew, one entry per CDR3 protein. The table lists about 660,000 distinct CDR3 sequences, approximately 29% of them singletons. In regard to this clonotype: Its antigen remains unidentified.

Stated time point: persistent/refractory GD, antithyroid drugs over 5 years with positive TRAb. From RNA extracted from PBMCs, the TCR library was made. Broader study findings: Because few samples were included, accuracy may have been lower.

The origin of this receptor is a female donor with Graves disease. Material: peripheral blood mononuclear cells (PBMCs), obtained when the disease was refractory, from a patient treated with antithyroid drugs.

CDR3 DNA sequence: TGTGCCAGCAGCCCGAGACAGGGCGTGGGCTACACCTTC. Translation gives CASSPRQGVGYTF. This chain connects TRBV7-2 to TRBJ1-2, with TRBD1 matching over 7 bases. This CDR3 spans 13 amino acids. V shed 5 bases, J shed 8 bases, and the junction held 8 bases outside the gene matches. The V gene's germline CDR1 is SGHTA and CDR2 FQGNSA.